This TCR beta chain was documented in a study of T-cell memory formation after mild COVID-19. TCRdb re-called the 5' RACE reads with MiXCR, one entry per CDR3 protein. Counted here are approximately 430,000 distinct CDR3 sequences, about 22% occurring once; the ten biggest clones make up around 14%. Germline lookup yields CDR1 PRHDT and CDR2 FYEKMQ (reference sequence). This CDR3 has 18 residues. After removal of 5 bases from V and 2 bases from J, the junction contained 13 bases not matched to a gene. In this sample, this clonotype turned up a few times. V gene TRBV13 combines with J gene TRBJ2-7, with 12 nucleotides matching TRBD2. This sequence was found in an adult woman who had mild COVID-19 (a few samples of this study predate the infection). Cell type and time point are not known. Sequenced: PBMCs or a T cell subset sorted from them (not recorded which). DNA for the CDR3: TGTGCCAGCAGCATCTCCCGAACTAGCGGGGGGCCTCCCTACGAGCAGTACTTC. Its translation: CASSISRTSGGPPYEQYF.